This TCR beta chain was recovered during a study of T cells in Graves' hyperthyroidism and ophthalmopathy. Amplification of TCR beta CDR3 regions was performed using RNA transcripts as template. The TCR CDR3 was amplified in a first-round RT-PCR using the HTBI primer set. MiXCR, run by TCRdb on the multiplex PCR reads, gives a single entry per CDR3 protein. The profile covers approximately 740,000 distinct CDR3 sequences, with 13% to 15% appearing a single time and about 9.4% taken by the ten largest. This clonotype was observed at least ten times. It was uncontrolled infection, other autoimmune disease, pregnancy or lactation that excluded patients. This sample holds PBMCs from 8.5 to 10 ml fresh peripheral blood. The CDR3 is made up of 14 amino acids. Germline values: CDR1 MDHEN, CDR2 SYDVKM. The V end was cut by 5 bases, the J end by 0 bases, with 11 bases between.

The rearrangement uses TRBV28 and TRBJ2-7; D is uncertain. The clonotype originates from a woman in her late teens or twenties with Graves' hyperthyroidism. Specimen: blood. The CDR3 reads CASSIGSVSYEQYF. The CDR3 DNA follows: TGTGCCAGCAGTATCGGGTCGGTCTCCTACGAGCAGTACTTC. The whole variable domain, remainder taken from reference TRBV28 and TRBJ2-7, is DVKVTQSSRYLVKRTGEKVFLECVQDMDHENMFWYRQDPGLGLRLIYFSYDVKMKEKGDIPEGYSVSREKKERFSLILESASTNQTSMYLCASSIGSVSYEQYFGPGTRLTVT.